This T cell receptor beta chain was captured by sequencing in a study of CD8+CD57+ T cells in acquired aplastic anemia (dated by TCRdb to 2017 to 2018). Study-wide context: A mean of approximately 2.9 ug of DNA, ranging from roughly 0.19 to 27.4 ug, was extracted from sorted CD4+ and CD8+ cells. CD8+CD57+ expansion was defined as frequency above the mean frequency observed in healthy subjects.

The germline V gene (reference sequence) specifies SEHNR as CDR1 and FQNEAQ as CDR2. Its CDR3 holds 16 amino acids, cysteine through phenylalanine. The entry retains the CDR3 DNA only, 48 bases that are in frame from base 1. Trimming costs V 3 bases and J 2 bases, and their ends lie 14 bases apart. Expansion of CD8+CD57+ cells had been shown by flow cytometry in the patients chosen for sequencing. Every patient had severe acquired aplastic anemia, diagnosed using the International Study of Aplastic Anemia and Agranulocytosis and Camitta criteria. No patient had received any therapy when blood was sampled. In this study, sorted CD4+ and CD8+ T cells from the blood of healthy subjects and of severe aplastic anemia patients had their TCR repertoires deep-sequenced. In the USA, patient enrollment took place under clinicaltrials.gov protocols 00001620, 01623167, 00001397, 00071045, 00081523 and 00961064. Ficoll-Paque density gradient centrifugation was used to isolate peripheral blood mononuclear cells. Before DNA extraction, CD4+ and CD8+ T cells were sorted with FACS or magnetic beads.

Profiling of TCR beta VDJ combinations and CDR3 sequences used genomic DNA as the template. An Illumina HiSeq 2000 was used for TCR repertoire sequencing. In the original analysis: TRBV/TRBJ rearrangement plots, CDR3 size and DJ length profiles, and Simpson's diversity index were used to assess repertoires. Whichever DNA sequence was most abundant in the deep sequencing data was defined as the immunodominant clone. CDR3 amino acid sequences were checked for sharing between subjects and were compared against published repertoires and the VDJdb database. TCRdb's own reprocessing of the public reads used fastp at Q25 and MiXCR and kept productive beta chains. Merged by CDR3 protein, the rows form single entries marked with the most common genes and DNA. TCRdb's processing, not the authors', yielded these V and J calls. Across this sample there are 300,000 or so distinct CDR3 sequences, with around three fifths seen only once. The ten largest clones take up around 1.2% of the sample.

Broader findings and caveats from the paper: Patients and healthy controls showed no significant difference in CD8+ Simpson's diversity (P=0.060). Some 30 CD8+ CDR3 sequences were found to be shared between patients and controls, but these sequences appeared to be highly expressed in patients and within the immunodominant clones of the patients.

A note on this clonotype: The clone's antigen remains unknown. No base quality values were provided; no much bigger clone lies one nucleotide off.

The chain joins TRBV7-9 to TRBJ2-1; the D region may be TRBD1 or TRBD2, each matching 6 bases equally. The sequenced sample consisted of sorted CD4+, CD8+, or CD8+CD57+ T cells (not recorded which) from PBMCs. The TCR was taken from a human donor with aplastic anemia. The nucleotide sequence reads TGTGCCAGCAGCTTTGAGGGTGGGGGGCCCTACAATGAGCAGTTCTTC. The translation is CASSFEGGGPYNEQFF.